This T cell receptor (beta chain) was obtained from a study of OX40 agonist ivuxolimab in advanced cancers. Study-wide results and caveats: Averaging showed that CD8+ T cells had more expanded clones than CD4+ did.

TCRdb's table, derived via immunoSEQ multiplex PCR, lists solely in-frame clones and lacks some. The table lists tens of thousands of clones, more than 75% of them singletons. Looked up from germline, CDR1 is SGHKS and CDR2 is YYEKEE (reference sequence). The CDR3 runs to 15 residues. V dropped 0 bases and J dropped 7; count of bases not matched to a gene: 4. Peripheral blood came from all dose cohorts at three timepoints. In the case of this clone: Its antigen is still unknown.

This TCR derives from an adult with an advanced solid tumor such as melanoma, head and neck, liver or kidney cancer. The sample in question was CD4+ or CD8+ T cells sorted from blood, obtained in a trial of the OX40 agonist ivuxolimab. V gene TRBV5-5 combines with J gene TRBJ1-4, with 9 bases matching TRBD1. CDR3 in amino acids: CASSLGATGGEKLFF. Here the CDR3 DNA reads TGTGCCAGCAGCTTGGGGGCGACAGGGGGTGAAAAACTGTTTTTT.